This record concerns one T cell receptor beta chain sequence. The antigen is not known. The primer mix had 60 Vbeta and 13 Jbeta primers. The method was immunoSEQ multiplex PCR; TCRdb's version includes in-frame clones alone and lacks a portion of them. The sample yields roughly 93,000 clones, approximately 80% seen once. This record belongs to a study of cytomegalovirus exposure and HLA in healthy donors. Overall study findings and caveats: Later work showed greater clonal expansion in HLA-associated TCR beta chains than in equally common others. Reports described diagnosis of cytomegalovirus status by the classifier as highly specific and sensitive. Later on, a genetic analysis was performed. It linked a missense variant in DCLRE1C with V- and J-gene trimming of TCR beta. Reported findings show TCR beta sequences accurately forecast HLA-A and HLA-B alleles in most subjects.

The source material was PBMCs. This TCR came from a man aged 35 to 55 in good health and CMV-seronegative.

The CDR3, as DNA: TGTGCCAGCGACACTGGGGGGACCTACGAGCAGTACTTC. This sequence encodes CASDTGGTYEQYF. The rearrangement uses TRBV28 and TRBJ2-7, with a tentative D call TRBD2 (6 bases). The germline CDR1 and CDR2 sequences are MDHEN and SYDVKM. The ends were cut back, 8 bases at V and 2 bases at J, with 13 bases in the middle. CDR3 length equals 13 residues.